This TCR beta chain was captured in a study of cytomegalovirus exposure and HLA in healthy donors. Primers: 60 Vbeta forward and 13 Jbeta reverse. Here immunoSEQ multiplex PCR was the method, and the copy in TCRdb shows in-frame clones only, minus some. The data hold 100,000 to 150,000 clones, with around three quarters observed a single time. The length of the CDR3 is 16 residues. Trimming removed 4 bases at V and 0 bases at J, with 11 bases between. The germline V gene encodes CDR1 SGHRS and CDR2 YFSETQ. The chain carries TRBV5-1 and TRBJ2-6, with a possible D match to TRBD1 (5 bases). This clonotype originated in a female donor in good health and CMV-seronegative. The sample was PBMCs. The CDR3 DNA sequence: TGCGCCAGCAGCCTGAGGACACCCTCTGGGGCCAACGTCCTGACTTTC. Amino acids: CASSLRTPSGANVLTF.